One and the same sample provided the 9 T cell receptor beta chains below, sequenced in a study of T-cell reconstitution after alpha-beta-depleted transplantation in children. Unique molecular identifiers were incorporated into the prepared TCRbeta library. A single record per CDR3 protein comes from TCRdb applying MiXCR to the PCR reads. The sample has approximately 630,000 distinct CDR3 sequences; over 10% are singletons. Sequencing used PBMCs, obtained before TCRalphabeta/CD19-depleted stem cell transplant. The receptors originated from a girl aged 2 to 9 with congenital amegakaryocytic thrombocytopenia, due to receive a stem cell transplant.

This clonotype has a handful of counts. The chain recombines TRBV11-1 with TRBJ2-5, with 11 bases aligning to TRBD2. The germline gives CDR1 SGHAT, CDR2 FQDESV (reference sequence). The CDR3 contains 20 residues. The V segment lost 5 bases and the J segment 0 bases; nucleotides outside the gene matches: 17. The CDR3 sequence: CASSAPIGRRTSGYQETQYF. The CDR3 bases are TGTGCCAGCAGCGCACCAATCGGGCGGCGGACTAGCGGGTACCAAGAGACCCAGTACTTC.

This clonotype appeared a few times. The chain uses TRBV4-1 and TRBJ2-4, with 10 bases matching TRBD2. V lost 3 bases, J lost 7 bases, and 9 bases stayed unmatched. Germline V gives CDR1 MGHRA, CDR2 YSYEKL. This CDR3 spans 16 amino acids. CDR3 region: CASSQAPSGSTNIQYF. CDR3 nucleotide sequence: TGCGCCAGCAGCCAGGCCCCTAGCGGGAGCACGAACATTCAGTACTTC.

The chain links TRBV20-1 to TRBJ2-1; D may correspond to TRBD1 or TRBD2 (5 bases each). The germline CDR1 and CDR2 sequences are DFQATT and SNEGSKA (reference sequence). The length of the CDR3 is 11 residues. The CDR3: CRGANLIEQFF. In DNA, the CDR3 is TGCCGAGGGGCAAATCTCATTGAGCAGTTCTTC.

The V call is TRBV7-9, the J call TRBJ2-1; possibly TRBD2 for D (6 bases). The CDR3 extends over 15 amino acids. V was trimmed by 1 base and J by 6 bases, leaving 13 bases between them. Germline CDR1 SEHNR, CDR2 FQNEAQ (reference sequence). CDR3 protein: CASSLVAAGRNEQFF. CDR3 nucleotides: TGTGCCAGCAGCTTAGTAGCGGCGGGGCGCAATGAGCAGTTCTTC.

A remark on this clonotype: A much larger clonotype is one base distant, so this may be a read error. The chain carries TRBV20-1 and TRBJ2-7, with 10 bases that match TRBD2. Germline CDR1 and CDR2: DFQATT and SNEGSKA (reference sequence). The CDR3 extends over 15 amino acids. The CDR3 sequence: CSAILPSGSGYEQHF. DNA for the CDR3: TGCAGTGCTATCCTCCCTAGCGGGAGTGGCTACGAGCAGCACTTC.

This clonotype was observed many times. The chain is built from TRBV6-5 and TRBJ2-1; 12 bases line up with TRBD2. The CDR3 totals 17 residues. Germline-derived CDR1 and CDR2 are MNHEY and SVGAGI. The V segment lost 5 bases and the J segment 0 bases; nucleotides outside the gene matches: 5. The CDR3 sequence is CASSPLAGGSSYNEQFF. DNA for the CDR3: TGTGCCAGCAGTCCTCTAGCGGGAGGGAGCTCCTACAATGAGCAGTTCTTC.

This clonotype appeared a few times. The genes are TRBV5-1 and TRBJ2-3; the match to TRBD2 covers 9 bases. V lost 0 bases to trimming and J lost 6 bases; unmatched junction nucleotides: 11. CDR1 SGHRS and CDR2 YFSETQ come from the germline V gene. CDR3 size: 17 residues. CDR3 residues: CASSLVSSGKKQDTQYF. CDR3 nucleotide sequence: TGCGCCAGCAGCTTGGTGTCTAGCGGGAAAAAACAGGATACGCAGTATTTT.

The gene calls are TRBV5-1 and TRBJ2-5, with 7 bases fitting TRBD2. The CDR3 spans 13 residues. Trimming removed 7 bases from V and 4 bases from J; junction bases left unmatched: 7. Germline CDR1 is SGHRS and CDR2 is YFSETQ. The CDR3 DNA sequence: TGCGCCAGCGCGGGGGATAGGGGAGAGACCCAGTACTTC. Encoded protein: CASAGDRGETQYF.

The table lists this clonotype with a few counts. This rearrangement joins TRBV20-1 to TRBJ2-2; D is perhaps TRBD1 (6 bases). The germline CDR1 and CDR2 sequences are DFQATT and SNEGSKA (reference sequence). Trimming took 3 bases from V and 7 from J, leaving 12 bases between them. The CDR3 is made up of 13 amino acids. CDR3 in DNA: TGCAGTGCTAGTCCCCAGGGGAACGGGGAGCTGTTTTTT. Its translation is CSASPQGNGELFF.